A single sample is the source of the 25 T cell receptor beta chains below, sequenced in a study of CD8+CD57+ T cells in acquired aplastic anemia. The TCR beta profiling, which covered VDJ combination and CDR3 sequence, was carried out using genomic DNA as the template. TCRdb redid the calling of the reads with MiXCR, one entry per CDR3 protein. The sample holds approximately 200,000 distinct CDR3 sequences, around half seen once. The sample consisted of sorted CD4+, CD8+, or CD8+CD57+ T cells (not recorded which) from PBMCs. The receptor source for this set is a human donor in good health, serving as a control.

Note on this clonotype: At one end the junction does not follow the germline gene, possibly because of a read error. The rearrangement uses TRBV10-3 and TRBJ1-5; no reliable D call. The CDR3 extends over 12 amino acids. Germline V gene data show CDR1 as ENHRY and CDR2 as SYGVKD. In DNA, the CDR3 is TGTGCCAGCAGTGATAATCCGGGGAATCAGCATTTT. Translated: CASSDNPGNQHF.

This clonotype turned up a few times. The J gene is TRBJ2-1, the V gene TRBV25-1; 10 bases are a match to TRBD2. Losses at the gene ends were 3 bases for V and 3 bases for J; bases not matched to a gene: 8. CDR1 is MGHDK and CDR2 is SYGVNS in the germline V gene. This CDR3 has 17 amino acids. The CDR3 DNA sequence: TGTGCCAGCAGTGATACTAGCGGGATACGGCTCTACAATGAGCAGTTCTTC. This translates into CASSDTSGIRLYNEQFF.

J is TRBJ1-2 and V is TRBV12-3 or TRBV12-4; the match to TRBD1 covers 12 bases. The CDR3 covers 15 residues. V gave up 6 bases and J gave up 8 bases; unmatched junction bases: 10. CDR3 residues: CASSRGGQGAGGYTF. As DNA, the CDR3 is TGTGCCAGCAGCAGAGGGGGACAGGGGGCGGGCGGCTACACCTTC.

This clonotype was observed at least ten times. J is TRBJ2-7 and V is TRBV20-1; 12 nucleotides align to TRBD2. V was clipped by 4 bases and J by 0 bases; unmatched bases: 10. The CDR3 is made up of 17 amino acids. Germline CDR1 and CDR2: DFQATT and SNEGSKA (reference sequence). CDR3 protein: CSAKLLAGGLISYEQYF. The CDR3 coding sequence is TGCAGTGCTAAATTACTAGCGGGGGGCCTTATCTCCTACGAGCAGTACTTC.

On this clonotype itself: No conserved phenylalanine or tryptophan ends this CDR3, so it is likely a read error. This CDR3 is CASSPGGFRSYDEQFS. Written as DNA, the CDR3 is TGTGCCAGCAGCCCGGGGGGATTCCGGAGTTACGATGAGCAGTTCTCC. The chain recombines TRBV5-4 with TRBJ2-1; 7 nucleotides agree with TRBD2. The ends lost 4 bases at V and 8 bases at J; junction bases unmatched: 15. The CDR3 is 16 residues long. Germline lookup yields CDR1 SGHNT and CDR2 YYREEE (reference sequence).

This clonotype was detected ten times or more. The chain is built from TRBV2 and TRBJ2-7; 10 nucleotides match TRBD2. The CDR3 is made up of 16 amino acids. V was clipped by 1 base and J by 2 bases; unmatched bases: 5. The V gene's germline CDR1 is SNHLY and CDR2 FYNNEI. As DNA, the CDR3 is TGTGCCAGCAGTGAAGGATTTAGCGGGGGGCCCTACGAGCAGTACTTC. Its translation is CASSEGFSGGPYEQYF.

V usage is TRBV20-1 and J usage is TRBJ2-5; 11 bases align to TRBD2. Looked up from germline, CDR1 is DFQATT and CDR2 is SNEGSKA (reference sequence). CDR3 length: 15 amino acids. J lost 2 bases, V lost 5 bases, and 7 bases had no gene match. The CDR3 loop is CSAPVAGGRQETQYF. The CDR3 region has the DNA TGCAGTGCTCCCGTAGCGGGGGGGCGGCAAGAGACCCAGTACTTC.

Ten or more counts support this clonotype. This chain's CDR3 is CAWTHGLAASYEQYF. The CDR3 region has the DNA TGTGCCTGGACCCATGGACTAGCGGCCTCCTACGAGCAGTACTTC. The J gene is TRBJ2-7, the V gene TRBV30, with TRBD2 matching 10 bases. The CDR3 length is 15 residues. Germline CDR1 GTSNPN, CDR2 SVGIG (reference sequence). Unmatched junction bases numbered 6, after V lost 4 bases and J lost 0 bases.

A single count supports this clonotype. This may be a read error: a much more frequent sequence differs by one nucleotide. The CDR3 region is CASRGTGRYGYTF. The CDR3 DNA reads as TGTGCCAGCAGAGGGACAGGGCGCTATGGCTACACCTTC. The chain has TRBV12-3 or TRBV12-4 and TRBJ1-2; the match to TRBD1 covers 9 bases. With V trimmed by 6 bases and J by 4 bases, 3 bases remained unmatched. This CDR3 is built from 13 residues.

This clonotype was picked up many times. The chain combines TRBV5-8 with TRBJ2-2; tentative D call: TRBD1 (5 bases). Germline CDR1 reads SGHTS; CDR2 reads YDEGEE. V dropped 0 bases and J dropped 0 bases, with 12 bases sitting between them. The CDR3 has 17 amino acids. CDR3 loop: CASSLAMGPTNTGELFF. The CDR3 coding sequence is TGTGCCAGCAGCTTGGCCATGGGGCCCACGAACACCGGGGAGCTGTTTTTT.

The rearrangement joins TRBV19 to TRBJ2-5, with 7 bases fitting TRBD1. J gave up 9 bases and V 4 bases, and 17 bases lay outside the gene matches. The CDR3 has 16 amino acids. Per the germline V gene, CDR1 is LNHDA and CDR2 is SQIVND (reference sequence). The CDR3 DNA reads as TGTGCCAGTAGTAATCCTGACAGGGCTAGCAATCAGCCCCAGTACTTC. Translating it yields CASSNPDRASNQPQYF.

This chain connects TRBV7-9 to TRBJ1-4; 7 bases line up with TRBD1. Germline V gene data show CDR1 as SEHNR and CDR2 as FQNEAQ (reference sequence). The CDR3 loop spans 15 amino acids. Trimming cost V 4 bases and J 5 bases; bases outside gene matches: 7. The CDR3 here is CASSCPGQRNEKLFF. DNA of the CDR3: TGTGCCAGCAGCTGTCCGGGACAGAGGAATGAAAAACTGTTTTTT.

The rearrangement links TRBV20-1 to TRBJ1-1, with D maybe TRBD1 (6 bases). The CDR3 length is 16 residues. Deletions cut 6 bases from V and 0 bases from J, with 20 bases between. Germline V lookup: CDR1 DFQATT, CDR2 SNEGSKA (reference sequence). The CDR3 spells CSAHRSGAPLNTEAFF. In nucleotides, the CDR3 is TGCAGTGCCCACCGTTCAGGGGCCCCCCTGAACACTGAAGCTTTCTTT.

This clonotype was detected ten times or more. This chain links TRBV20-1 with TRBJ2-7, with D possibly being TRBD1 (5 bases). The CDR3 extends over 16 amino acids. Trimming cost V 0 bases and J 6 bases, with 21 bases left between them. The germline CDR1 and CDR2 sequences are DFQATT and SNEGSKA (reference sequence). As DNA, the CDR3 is TGCAGTGCTAGAGATCCCAGGGCAGGGATCTTGGGCGAGCAGTACTTC. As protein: CSARDPRAGILGEQYF.

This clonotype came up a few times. The CDR3 DNA reads TGCGCCAGCAGCCAAGACACGACGTACAACGAGCAGTACTTC. Its protein product is CASSQDTTYNEQYF. V gene TRBV5-1 combines with J gene TRBJ2-7; no clear D gene. The CDR3 extends over 14 amino acids. CDR1 and CDR2 from the germline V gene are SGHRS and YFSETQ. V lost 4 bases, J lost 5 bases, and 16 bases lay in between.

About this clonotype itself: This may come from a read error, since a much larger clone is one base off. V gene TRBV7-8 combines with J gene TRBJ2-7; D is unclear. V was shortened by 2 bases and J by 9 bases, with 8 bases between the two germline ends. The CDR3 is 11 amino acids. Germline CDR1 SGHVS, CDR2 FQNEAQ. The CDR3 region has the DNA TGTGCCAGCAGCTTAAGCCACGGGCAGTACTTC. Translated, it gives CASSLSHGQYF.

CDR3 in DNA: TGTGCCATCGGCTTGCCCGACCAAGAGACCCAGTACTTC. Translating it yields CAIGLPDQETQYF. The V gene is TRBV24-1, the J gene TRBJ2-5, with D hard to call. V lost 11 bases to trimming and J lost 0 bases, with 12 bases between them. The CDR3 has 13 residues. The germline V gene has CDR1 KGHDR and CDR2 SFDVKD.

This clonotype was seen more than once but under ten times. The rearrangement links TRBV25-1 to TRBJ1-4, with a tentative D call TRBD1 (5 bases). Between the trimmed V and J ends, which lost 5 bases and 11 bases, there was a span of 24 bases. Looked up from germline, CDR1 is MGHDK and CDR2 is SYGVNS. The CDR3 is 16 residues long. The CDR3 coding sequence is TGTGCCAGCAGTACCACTTCCGGGACGGGGAGTTCGAAACTGTTTTTT. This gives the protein CASSTTSGTGSSKLFF.

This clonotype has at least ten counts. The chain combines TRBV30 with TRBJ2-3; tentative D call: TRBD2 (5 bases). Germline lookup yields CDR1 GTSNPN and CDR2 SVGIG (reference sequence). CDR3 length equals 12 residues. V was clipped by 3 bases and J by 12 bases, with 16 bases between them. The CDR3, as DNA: TGTGCCTGGAGCGGGGAGACAACCGCACAGTATTTT. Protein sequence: CAWSGETTAQYF.

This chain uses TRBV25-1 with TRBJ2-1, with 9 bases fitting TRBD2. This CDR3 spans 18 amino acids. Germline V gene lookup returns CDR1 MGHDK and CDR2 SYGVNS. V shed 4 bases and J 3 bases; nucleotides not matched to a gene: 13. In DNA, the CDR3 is TGTGCCAGCAGTGCTAGTGGTGGAAAGCGGGGGGTCTACAATGAGCAGTTCTTC. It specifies CASSASGGKRGVYNEQFF. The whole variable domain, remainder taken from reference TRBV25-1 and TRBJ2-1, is EADIYQTPRYLVIGTGKKITLECSQTMGHDKMYWYQQDPGMELHLIHYSYGVNSTEKGDLSSESTVSRIRTEHFPLTLESARPSHTSQYLCASSASGGKRGVYNEQFFGPGTRLTVL.

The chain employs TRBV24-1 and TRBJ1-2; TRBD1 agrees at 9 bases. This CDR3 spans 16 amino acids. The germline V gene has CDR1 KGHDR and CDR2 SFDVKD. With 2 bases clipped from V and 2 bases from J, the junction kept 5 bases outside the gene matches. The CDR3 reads CATSDSTGGGNYGYTF. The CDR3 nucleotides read TGTGCCACCAGTGATTCGACAGGGGGGGGAAACTATGGCTACACCTTC.

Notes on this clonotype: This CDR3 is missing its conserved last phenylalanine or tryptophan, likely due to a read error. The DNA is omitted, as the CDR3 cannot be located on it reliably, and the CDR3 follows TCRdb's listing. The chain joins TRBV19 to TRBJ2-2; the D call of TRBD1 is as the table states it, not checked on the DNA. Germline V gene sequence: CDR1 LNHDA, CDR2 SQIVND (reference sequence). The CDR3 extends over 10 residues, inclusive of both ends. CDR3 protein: CASSIDPYRA.

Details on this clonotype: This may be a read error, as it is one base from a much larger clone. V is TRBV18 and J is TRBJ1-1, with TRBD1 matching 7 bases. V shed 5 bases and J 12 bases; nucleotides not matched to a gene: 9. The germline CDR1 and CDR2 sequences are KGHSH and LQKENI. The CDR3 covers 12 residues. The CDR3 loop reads CASSDRGGESFF. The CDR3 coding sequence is TGTGCCAGCTCAGATAGAGGGGGCGAGTCTTTCTTT.

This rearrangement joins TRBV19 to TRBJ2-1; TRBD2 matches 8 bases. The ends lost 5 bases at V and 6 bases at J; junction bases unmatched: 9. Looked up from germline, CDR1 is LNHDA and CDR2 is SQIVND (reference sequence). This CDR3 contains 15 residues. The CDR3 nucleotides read TGTGCCAGTAGTTCCTTCAGCGGGGGCCGCAATGAGCAGTTCTTC. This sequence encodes CASSSFSGGRNEQFF.

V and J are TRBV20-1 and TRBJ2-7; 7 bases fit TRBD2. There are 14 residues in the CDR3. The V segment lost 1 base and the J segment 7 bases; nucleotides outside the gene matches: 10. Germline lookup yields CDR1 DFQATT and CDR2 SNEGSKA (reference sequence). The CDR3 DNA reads TGCAGTGCTAGAGTTGCCGGGGGGTCGTCGGAGCAGTACTTC. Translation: CSARVAGGSSEQYF.